This T cell receptor beta chain was retrieved from a study of siplizumab effects on memory and regulatory T cells. TCRdb's table, derived via immunoSEQ multiplex PCR, lists solely in-frame clones and lacks some. This sample has some 65,000 clones, with approximately 88% found just once. The germline V and J ends were trimmed by 3 bases and 0 bases, with 9 bases remaining between them. Germline lookup yields CDR1 GTSNPN and CDR2 SVGIG (reference sequence). The CDR3 runs to 14 residues. A note on this clone: Its antigen is undetermined.

Findings and caveats of the study: Naive-or-memory phenotypes were unassignable for roughly 75-96% of proliferating CD4+ or CD8+ clones. Researchers did not confirm the suppressive function of proliferating Tregs from siplizumab cultures. Naive T cells appeared more diverse than memory cells and seemed to be major alloresponse contributors.

Sample: Tregs sorted from blood. The receptor was derived from a human donor in good health. The chain carries TRBV30 and TRBJ2-1; tentatively, D is TRBD2 (6 bases). The CDR3 sequence: CAWRRGSSYNEQFF. CDR3 nucleotides: TGTGCCTGGAGGCGGGGTAGCTCCTACAATGAGCAGTTCTTC.